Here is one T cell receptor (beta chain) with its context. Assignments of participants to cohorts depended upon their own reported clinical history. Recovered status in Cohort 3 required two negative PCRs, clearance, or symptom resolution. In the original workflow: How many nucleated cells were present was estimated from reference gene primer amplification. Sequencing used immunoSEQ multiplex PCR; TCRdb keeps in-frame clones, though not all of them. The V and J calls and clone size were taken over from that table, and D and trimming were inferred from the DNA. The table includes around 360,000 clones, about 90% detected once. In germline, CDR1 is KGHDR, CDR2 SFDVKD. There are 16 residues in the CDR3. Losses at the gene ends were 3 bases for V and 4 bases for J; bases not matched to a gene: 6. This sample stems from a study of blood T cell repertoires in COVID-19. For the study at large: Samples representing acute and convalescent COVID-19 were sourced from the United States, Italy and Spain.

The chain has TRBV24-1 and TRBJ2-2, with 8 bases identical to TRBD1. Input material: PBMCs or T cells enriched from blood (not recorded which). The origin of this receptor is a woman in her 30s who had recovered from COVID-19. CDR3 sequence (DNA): TGTGCCACCAGTGATATTGGGCAGGGGGCCACCGGGGAGCTGTTTTTT. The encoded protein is CATSDIGQGATGELFF.